This T cell receptor beta chain comes out of a study of cytomegalovirus exposure and HLA in healthy donors (dated by TCRdb to about 2017). As for the study more broadly: An earlier analysis of approximately 640 of the donors reported more than 250 Gb of sequence data and roughly 110 million unique TCR beta sequences from some 180 million T cells. An early release covering roughly 640 HLA-typed donors comprised 250 to 350 gigabases of sequencing data and around 80 million unique TCR sequences. Of the approximately 400 genotyped donors, roughly 80% were placed in the genetic ancestry cluster associated with self-reported Caucasian donors. The study aimed to test whether signatures of past pathogen exposure could be identified by cataloging public T cell receptors. The study used immunosequencing to profile the T cell repertoires of about 670 subjects and linked those repertoires to cytomegalovirus serostatus. A separate validation cohort of roughly 130 different subjects was used in addition to the 666-subject first cohort. The study combined high-throughput TCR immunosequencing, statistical association of individual TCRs with disease status, and machine learning to predict cytomegalovirus infection status. A later analysis re-analyzed previously published TCR beta repertoires from 666 donors and added high-resolution HLA genotyping to study TCR occurrence patterns. In the later analysis, no new phenotypic data were used to find candidate immune exposures; instead, reliance was placed on TCR beta sequences and their occurrence across donors. An earlier analysis of some 500 of the donors applied high-throughput TCR beta sequencing to assess whether each TCR beta V gene segment acted as functional or pseudogenic. Alongside the repertoire data, information on donor age, sex, ethnicity and CMV serostatus was compiled. Genome-wide SNP genotypes for about 65% of the roughly 670 donors were used in a later genetic analysis, which treated that subset as a discovery cohort. Every repertoire in the discovery cohort had been generated on one and the same sequencing platform. Both class I and class II loci were covered by HLA typing, at four-digit resolution. Typing coverage varied by locus: roughly 629-640 donors for A, B, C, DRB1 and DQB1; roughly 520 for DQA1; approximately 610 for DPA1; 450 to 480 for DPB1. Because of strong linkage in the cohort, a few DR-DQ haplotypes were treated as single units for association and clustering. On average, roughly 250,000 unique TCR beta nucleotide sequences were sequenced per donor among some 430 genotyped donors of the cohort, with about 19% of those sequences being non-productive. Broad study findings and their caveats: In an earlier analysis of around 600 of the donors, most TCR beta V segments appeared in productive rearrangements about 87% or about 30% of the time, broadly matching IMGT annotations. A later genetic analysis reported fewer N-insertions in productive TCRs among donors in an Asian-associated ancestry cluster than the approximately 700-donor mean. A group of highly shared sequence variants was considered likely to be a technical artifact of the sequencing pipeline. Because the 87-base-pair reads could not distinguish some IMGT-functional V segments, including TRBV6-2 and TRBV6-3, those segments were excluded. Because some donors lacked HLA typing at each locus, the association tests relied only on the typed subset. Over 15 rarely observed V segments, including chromosome 9 orphons, were excluded from the earlier analysis of almost 600 of the donors because counts were too low. The classifier was reported to diagnose cytomegalovirus status with high specificity and sensitivity in both the original and validation cohorts. In a later analysis, TCR association rates were found to vary across HLA loci, with the most associated TCRs seen for DRB1 alleles and the fewest for HLA-C alleles. CMV serostatus was the only immune exposure information available for the cohort. A further reported finding was that TCR beta sequences accurately predicted the HLA-A and HLA-B alleles for most subjects in the first cohort. Across donors, most TCR sequences were observed very rarely, whereas some public TCRs were present in many individuals. Presence/absence analyses assumed roughly uniform sequencing depth across donors, an assumption that may not hold. According to a later analysis, parvovirus B19, influenza, CMV and Epstein-Barr virus appeared linked to several top co-occurrence clusters. In the study, around 160 TCR beta chains were listed as associated with cytomegalovirus. A later analysis associated 15,000 or so TCR beta sequences with specific HLA alleles at a false discovery rate of 0.05. Only TCR beta chains were sequenced in this cohort, and the absence of alpha or paired-chain data limited detectable features. In a later analysis, HLA-associated TCR beta chains were found to be more clonally expanded and to have lower generation probabilities than equally common non-associated chains. Strong co-occurrence of HLA alleles, especially DR and DQ, made assigning TCR associations to individual alleles difficult. In vitro tests confirmed that a few of the cytomegalovirus-associated TCR beta chains recognize cytomegalovirus antigens. The authors suggested that the approach could potentially be extended to other disease states and immunological phenotypes. According to a later analysis, most CMV-associated TCR beta chains appeared to be HLA-restricted, and the HLA associations seemed to be driven largely by CMV exposure. A later genetic analysis associated a missense DCLRE1C variant with V-gene and J-gene trimming of TCR beta chains, and an independent cohort replicated the association. Linkage disequilibrium might explain the correlated functional status among segregating V segments, but an unknown experimental factor could not be excluded.

In total, roughly 670 healthy bone marrow donors made up the cohort. At the time of sampling, every cohort member was nominally healthy, though immune exposures that went unrecorded were likely present. The donor tested CMV seronegative, placing the donor among the roughly 400 seronegative members of the cohort. Every donor gave a peripheral blood sample, and the peripheral blood mononuclear cells from that sample were used for TCR beta sequencing. Genomic DNA extraction from the blood cell samples was performed with the Qiagen DNeasy Blood Extraction Kit. The cysteine opens and the phenylalanine closes a CDR3 of 16 amino acids. The sequence is cut down to CDR3 DNA, 48 bases in frame from base 1. The germline V gene yields SGHDN for CDR1 and FVKESK for CDR2. V loses 2 bases of germline sequence and J loses 4 bases, and the interval between the two ends is 17 bases. This clone has more than one count but fewer than ten. The antigen it recognizes is unknown. No much larger clonotype is one base removed from it; base qualities were not supplied.

Libraries came from the immunoSEQ multiplex PCR assay. For the multiplex PCR, a mixture combining 60 forward primers for TCR Vbeta segments and 13 reverse primers for TCR Jbeta segments was used. The CDR3 region of rearranged TCR beta genes was amplified from genomic DNA by a multiplex PCR assay. On the Illumina HiSeq System, the amplified TCR beta libraries were sequenced as 87-base-pair reads. In the source study's methods: A later analysis counted approximately 84 million unique TCR beta chains across the 650 to 800 repertoires, and roughly 9.9 million of these chains were shared by at least two donors. Raw reads were error-corrected and collapsed into unique sequences by a nearest-neighbor algorithm in which closely related sequences were merged to remove PCR and sequencing errors. V, D and J gene segments were assigned by aligning CDR3 sequences to IMGT reference sequences. For a sequence to be retained, a match of at least six nucleotides was required to both a V gene segment and a J gene segment. A rearrangement counted as productive if the CDR3 had no stop codons and remained in frame with V and J, and every other rearrangement counted as non-productive. Following IMGT convention, CDR3 was defined as the stretch from the second conserved V-encoded cysteine to the conserved J-encoded phenylalanine. The earlier analysis of approximately 500 of the donors excluded sequences that lacked an unambiguous match to a single V gene segment. An earlier analysis of 587 of the donors classified V segments as functional when productive rearrangements were above 56.7% and as segregating when the standard deviation between donors was above 5%. A statistical classification framework was built to diagnose cytomegalovirus status from the catalog of TCR beta chain sequences. A later analysis assigned V and J genes by comparing TCR nucleotide sequences with IMGT/GENE-DB human TR gene sequences. A later analysis assigned CDR3 sequences and most-parsimonious VDJ recombination scenarios with the TCRdist pipeline. A later analysis defined each TCR beta chain by its CDR3 amino acid sequence plus V-gene family, and excluded reads lacking a unique V-gene family. A later analysis removed 592 highly shared, low-generation-probability nucleotide sequences to deal with suspected cross-contamination and a sequencing artifact. In a later analysis, a clonal expansion index for each public chain was calculated from normalized within-repertoire ranks of inferred template counts. A later analysis computed generation probabilities with a VDJ recombination model fitted to out-of-frame rearrangements, and checked the results against IGoR. In a later analysis, TCR-TCR, TCR-HLA and TCR-CMV co-occurrence was scored with hypergeometric tests, and a repertoire-size bias correction was applied to TCR pairs. False discovery rates were estimated in a later analysis by permuting HLA or CMV assignments 20 times. A later analysis grouped co-occurring TCRs with DBSCAN, adding TCRdist sequence similarity when clustering within HLA-allele-positive subsets. Co-occurrence clustering excluded repertoires with fewer than 30,000 or more than 120,000 public chains, plus five with anomalous nucleotide sharing. As stored in TCRdb, this immuneACCESS dataset retains in-frame rearrangements with V and J assigned. A fraction of the clones does not appear; measured against another copy, unresolved V genes explain less than half of the discrepancy, and the remainder lacks a known reason. Clone size and V and J calls were adopted from that table, with D and trimming inferred from the DNA. The sample table contains about 130,000 clones; only one count was recorded for about three quarters of them. Together, the top ten hold approximately 1.1% of the sample.

The sequenced sample was PBMCs. The sequence derives from a woman in her 30s in good health and CMV-seronegative. The sequence is built from TRBV14 and TRBJ1-2; a confident D gene designation cannot be given. The sequenced DNA: TGTGCCAGCAGCCAATCCCGCGGGCAGCGGGGCTATGGCTACACCTTC. Its protein reads: CASSQSRGQRGYGYTF.